The TCR beta chain under discussion was sequenced for a study of blood T cell repertoires in COVID-19. Background on the study: Samples came from the United States, Italy and Spain, spanning acute and convalescent COVID-19. PBMCs, B-cell-depleted T cells, or T cells were the source of the cDNA or gDNA that made up the material.

In the original processing: For nucleated cells, counts were estimated from reference gene primer amplification. Some clones are missing from TCRdb's copy, which holds only in-frame ones; the method was immunoSEQ multiplex PCR. The V and J calls and the clone size are those of that table, but D and trimming were determined from the DNA. The repertoire holds 45,000 to 65,000 clones, less than 90% seen once, with 13% in the top ten. The CDR3 has 18 residues. CDR1 is SGHNT, CDR2 YENEEA, per germline. V dropped 5 bases and J dropped 1; count of bases not matched to a gene: 11. This sequence was found in a woman older than 75 with acute or convalescent COVID-19. This sequence joins TRBV11-3 and TRBJ2-3; 11 bases map to TRBD1. The sequencing sample was made of peripheral blood. The CDR3 loop reads CASSAGTGGKTGTDTQYF. The DNA for the CDR3 is TGTGCCAGCAGCGCCGGGACAGGGGGGAAGACGGGCACAGATACGCAGTATTTT.